The 10 T cell receptor beta chains given below trace back to one sample, sequenced in a study of identical twins. TCRdb fed the 5' RACE reads into MiXCR, producing one record per CDR3 protein. The sample has 690,000 or so distinct CDR3 sequences, around 8.6% seen once. These data were also filed under a second study, of yellow fever vaccine responses in identical twins.

What was sequenced was PBMCs. The receptors come from a woman in her late teens or twenties in good health.

This clonotype was found a few times. The chain uses TRBV4-2 and TRBJ1-5, with 10 bases lining up with TRBD1. The germline V gene has CDR1 LGHNA and CDR2 YNFKEQ. The V gene end was trimmed by 1 base and the J gene end by 6 bases; junction bases not matched to a gene: 6. The CDR3 extends over 16 amino acids. CDR3 nucleotide sequence: TGTGCCAGCAGCCAAGCCCGCCGGGACAGGGGTCAGCCCCAGCATTTT. It translates to CASSQARRDRGQPQHF.

The rearrangement uses TRBV24-1 and TRBJ2-5; tentatively, D is TRBD1 (6 bases). The length of the CDR3 is 14 residues. Germline V lookup: CDR1 KGHDR, CDR2 SFDVKD. Trimming cost V 3 bases and J 7 bases, with 14 bases left between them. The CDR3 bases are TGTGCCACCAGTGATCCGACGGTAGGGGGGACCCAGTACTTC. Its protein is CATSDPTVGGTQYF.

This clonotype occurred many times. The V gene is TRBV3-1, the J gene TRBJ2-3; 10 bases are shared with TRBD1. The CDR3 runs to 15 residues. Unmatched junction bases numbered 3, after V lost 4 bases and J lost 2 bases. Germline V gene sequence: CDR1 LGHDT, CDR2 YNNKEL (reference sequence). The CDR3 sequence is CASSPGTGDTDTQYF. The CDR3 bases are TGTGCCAGCAGCCCAGGGACAGGGGACACAGATACGCAGTATTTT.

This clonotype was counted a few times. The chain links TRBV7-2 to TRBJ2-1; D is possibly TRBD1 (6 bases). The CDR3 has 16 residues. Germline V lookup: CDR1 SGHTA, CDR2 FQGNSA. V dropped 1 base and J dropped 2 bases, with 12 bases sitting between them. CDR3 DNA: TGTGCCAGCAGCTTAGAGGGGGAGTTGGCCTACAATGAGCAGTTCTTC. Its protein is CASSLEGELAYNEQFF.

This clonotype was counted many times. The J gene is TRBJ2-2, the V gene TRBV29-1; D possibly corresponds to TRBD2 (7 bases). The CDR3 spans 11 residues. Trimming removed 6 bases from V and 6 bases from J, with 8 bases in between. From germline, CDR1 is SQVTM and CDR2 ANQGSEA. CDR3 bases: TGCAGCGTAGGGGGGGCCGGGGAGCTGTTTTTT. It specifies CSVGGAGELFF.

This clonotype has ten or more counts. V usage is TRBV12-3 or TRBV12-4 and J usage is TRBJ1-2; 11 bases align to TRBD1. V shed 8 bases and J 8 bases; nucleotides not matched to a gene: 10. The CDR3 consists of 14 residues. The DNA for the CDR3 is TGTGCCAGCCGCAAGGACAGGGGGCTTGTAGGCTACACCTTC. As protein: CASRKDRGLVGYTF.

This clonotype occurred many times. The gene calls are TRBV6-2 or TRBV6-3 and TRBJ2-7; 12 nucleotides align to TRBD2. Germline V lookup: CDR1 MNHEY, CDR2 SVGEGT. With V trimmed by 6 bases and J by 3 bases, 9 bases remained unmatched. The CDR3 runs to 16 residues. The DNA of the CDR3 is TGTGCCAGCAGCCCTGGGACTAGCGGGCAGAGCTACGAGCAGTACTTC. It codes for CASSPGTSGQSYEQYF.

This clonotype was seen many times. V usage is TRBV6-5 and J usage is TRBJ1-1; D ambiguous. Germline values: CDR1 MNHEY, CDR2 SVGAGI. The V gene lost 6 bases and the J gene lost 0 bases, with 5 bases spanning the gap. The CDR3 consists of 12 residues. CDR3 nucleotides: TGTGCCAGCAGAGCCCTGAACACTGAAGCTTTCTTT. Translation gives CASRALNTEAFF.

In this sample, this clonotype turned up a few times. The rearrangement uses TRBV9 and TRBJ2-7; 9 bases align to TRBD1. The germline gives CDR1 SGDLS, CDR2 YYNGEE. With V trimmed by 2 bases and J by 3 bases, 6 bases remained unmatched. The CDR3 has 15 residues. The CDR3 sequence: CASSVGQGLIYEQYF. CDR3 DNA: TGTGCCAGCAGCGTGGGACAGGGCCTAATCTACGAGCAGTACTTC.

In this sample, this clonotype turned up a few times. The chain uses TRBV4-1 and TRBJ2-4; the D is unclear. This CDR3 is built from 16 residues. CDR1 and CDR2 from the germline V gene are MGHRA and YSYEKL. The V gene lost 1 base and the J gene lost 0 bases, with 10 bases spanning the gap. CDR3 sequence (DNA): TGCGCCAGCAGCCAAGTTAGAACATTAGCCAAAAACATTCAGTACTTC. Its translation: CASSQVRTLAKNIQYF.